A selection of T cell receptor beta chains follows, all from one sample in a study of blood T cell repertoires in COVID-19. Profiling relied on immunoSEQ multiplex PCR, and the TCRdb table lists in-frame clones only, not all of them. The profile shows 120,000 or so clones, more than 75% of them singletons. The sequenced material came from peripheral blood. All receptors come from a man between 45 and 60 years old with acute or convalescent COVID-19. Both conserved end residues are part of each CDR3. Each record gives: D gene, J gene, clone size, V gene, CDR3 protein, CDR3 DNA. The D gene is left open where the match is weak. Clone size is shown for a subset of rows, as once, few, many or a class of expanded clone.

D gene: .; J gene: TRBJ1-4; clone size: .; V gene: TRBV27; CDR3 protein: CASRQVSNEKLFF; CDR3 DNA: TGTGCCAGCAGACAGGTGTCTAATGAAAAACTGTTTTTT
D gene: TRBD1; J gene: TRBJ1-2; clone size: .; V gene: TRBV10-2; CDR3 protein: CASSDYKGANYGYTF; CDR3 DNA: TGCGCCAGCAGTGATTATAAGGGGGCGAACTATGGCTACACCTTC
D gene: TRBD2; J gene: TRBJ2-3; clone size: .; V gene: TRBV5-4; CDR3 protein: CASRRGLAGVGEDTQYF; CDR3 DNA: TGTGCCAGCAGAAGGGGACTAGCGGGAGTGGGGGAGGATACGCAGTATTTT
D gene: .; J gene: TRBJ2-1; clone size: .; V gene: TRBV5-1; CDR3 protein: CASSMEEGSAYNEQFF; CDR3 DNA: TGCGCCAGCAGCATGGAGGAGGGTTCCGCCTACAATGAGCAGTTCTTC
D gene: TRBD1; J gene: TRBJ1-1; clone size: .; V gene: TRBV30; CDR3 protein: CAWRGTENTEAFF; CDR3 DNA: TGTGCCTGGAGGGGGACAGAGAACACTGAAGCTTTCTTT
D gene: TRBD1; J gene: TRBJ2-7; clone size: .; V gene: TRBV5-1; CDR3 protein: CASSPTGVSSYEQYF; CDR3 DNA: TGCGCCAGCAGCCCAACAGGGGTGAGCTCCTACGAGCAGTACTTC
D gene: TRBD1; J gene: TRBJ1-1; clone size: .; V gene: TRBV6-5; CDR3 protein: CASRPGGSTEAFF; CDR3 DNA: TGTGCCAGCAGACCAGGGGGGAGCACTGAAGCTTTCTTT
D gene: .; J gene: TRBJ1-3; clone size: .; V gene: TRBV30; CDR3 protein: CAWRQGSGNTIYF; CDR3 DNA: TGTGCCTGGAGACAGGGCTCTGGAAACACCATATATTTT
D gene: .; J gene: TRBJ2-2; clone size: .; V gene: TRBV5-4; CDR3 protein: CASSFTGSGELFF; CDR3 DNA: TGTGCCAGCAGCTTTACAGGGTCCGGGGAGCTGTTTTTT
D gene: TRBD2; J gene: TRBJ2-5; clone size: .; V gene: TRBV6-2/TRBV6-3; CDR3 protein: CASSYRSLAGGETQYF; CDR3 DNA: TGTGCCAGCAGTTACCGGTCTCTAGCGGGAGGGGAGACCCAGTACTTC
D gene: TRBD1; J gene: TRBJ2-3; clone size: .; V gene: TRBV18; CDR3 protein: CASSPGQGKGTDTQYF; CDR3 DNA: TGTGCCAGCTCACCCGGACAGGGGAAGGGCACAGATACGCAGTATTTT
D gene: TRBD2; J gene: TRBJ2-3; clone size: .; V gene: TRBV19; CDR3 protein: CASSPKGLADTDTQYF; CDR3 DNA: TGTGCCAGTAGCCCGAAGGGACTAGCCGACACAGATACGCAGTATTTT
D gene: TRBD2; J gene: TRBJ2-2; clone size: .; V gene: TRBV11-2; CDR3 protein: CASSLSGRPSTGELFF; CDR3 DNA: TGTGCCAGCAGTCTTAGCGGGAGACCTAGCACCGGGGAGCTGTTTTTT
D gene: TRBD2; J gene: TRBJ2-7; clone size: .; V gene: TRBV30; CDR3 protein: CAWSVGLAGVYEQYF; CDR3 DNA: TGTGCCTGGAGTGTGGGGCTAGCGGGAGTCTACGAGCAGTACTTC
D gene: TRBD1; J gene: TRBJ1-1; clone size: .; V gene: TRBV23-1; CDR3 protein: CASSQSAETGGSWTEAFF; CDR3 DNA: TGCGCCAGCAGTCAATCGGCCGAGACAGGGGGGAGTTGGACTGAAGCTTTCTTT
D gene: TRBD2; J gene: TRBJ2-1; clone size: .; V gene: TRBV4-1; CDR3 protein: CASSPLHGREANYNEQFF; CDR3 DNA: TGCGCCAGCAGCCCCCTCCACGGGCGGGAGGCCAACTACAATGAGCAGTTCTTC
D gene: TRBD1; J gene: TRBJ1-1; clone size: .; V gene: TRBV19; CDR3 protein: CASSIEGATGAYNTEAFF; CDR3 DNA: TGTGCCAGTAGTATAGAGGGCGCCACAGGGGCTTACAACACTGAAGCTTTCTTT
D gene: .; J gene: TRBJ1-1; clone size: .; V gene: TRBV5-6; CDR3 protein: CASSLDRRENTEAFF; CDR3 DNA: TGTGCCAGCAGCCTTGATCGACGGGAGAACACTGAAGCTTTCTTT
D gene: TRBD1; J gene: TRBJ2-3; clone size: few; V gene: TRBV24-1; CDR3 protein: CATRTGQGDPDTQYF; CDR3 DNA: TGTGCCACCAGGACGGGGCAGGGGGACCCAGATACGCAGTATTTT
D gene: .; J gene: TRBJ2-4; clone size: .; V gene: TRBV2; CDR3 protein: CASVREVLGKNIQYF; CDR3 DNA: TGTGCCAGTGTACGTGAGGTCTTGGGCAAAAACATTCAGTACTTC
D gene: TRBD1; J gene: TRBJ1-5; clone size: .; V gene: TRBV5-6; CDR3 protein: CASSSDRDQPQHF; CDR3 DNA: TGTGCCAGCAGCTCTGACAGGGATCAGCCCCAGCATTTT
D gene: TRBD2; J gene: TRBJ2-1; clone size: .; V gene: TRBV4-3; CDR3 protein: CASSPGLASYNEQFF; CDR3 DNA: TGCGCCAGCAGCCCGGGACTAGCGTCGTACAATGAGCAGTTCTTC
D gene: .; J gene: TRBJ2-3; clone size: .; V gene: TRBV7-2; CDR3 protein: CASSPLPSGGDTQYF; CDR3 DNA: TGTGCCAGCAGCCCCCTTCCCAGTGGCGGAGATACGCAGTATTTT
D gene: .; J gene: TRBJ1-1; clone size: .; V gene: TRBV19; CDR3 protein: CASSPMEGEAFF; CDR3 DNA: TGTGCCAGTAGTCCTATGGAGGGTGAAGCTTTCTTT
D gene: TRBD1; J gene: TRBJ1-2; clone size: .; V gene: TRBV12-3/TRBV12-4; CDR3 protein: CASSGDSHYGYTF; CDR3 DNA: TGTGCCAGCAGTGGGGACAGCCACTATGGCTACACCTTC
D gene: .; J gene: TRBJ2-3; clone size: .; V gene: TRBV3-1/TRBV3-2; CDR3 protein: CASSPGTGGRTQYF; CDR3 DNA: TGTGCCAGCAGCCCCGGGACTGGAGGCCGTACGCAGTATTTT
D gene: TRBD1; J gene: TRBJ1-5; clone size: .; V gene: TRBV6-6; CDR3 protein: CASSYSITGGEPQHF; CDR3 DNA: TGTGCCAGCAGTTACTCTATTACAGGGGGCGAGCCCCAGCATTTT
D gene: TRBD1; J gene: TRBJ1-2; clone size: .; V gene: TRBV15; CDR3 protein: CATSTGTVTDGYTF; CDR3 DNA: TGTGCCACCAGCACCGGGACAGTGACCGATGGCTACACCTTC
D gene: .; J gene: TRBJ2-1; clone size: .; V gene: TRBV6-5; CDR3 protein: CASKAQGTYNEQFF; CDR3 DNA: TGTGCCAGCAAGGCCCAGGGGACCTACAATGAGCAGTTCTTC
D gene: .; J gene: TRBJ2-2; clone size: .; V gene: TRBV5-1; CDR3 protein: CASSPGDRNTGELFF; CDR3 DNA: TGCGCCAGCAGCCCGGGAGACAGGAACACCGGGGAGCTGTTTTTT
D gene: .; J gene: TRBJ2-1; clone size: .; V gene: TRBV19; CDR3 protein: CASSTPPGLLYNEQFF; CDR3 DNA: TGTGCCAGTAGTACCCCCCCCGGGTTACTCTACAATGAGCAGTTCTTC
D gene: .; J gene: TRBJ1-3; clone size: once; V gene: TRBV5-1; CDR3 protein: CASSPGLGAGNTIYF; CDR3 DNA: TGCGCCAGCAGCCCCGGGTTAGGTGCCGGAAACACCATATATTTT
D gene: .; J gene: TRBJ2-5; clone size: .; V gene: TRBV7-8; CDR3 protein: CASSHGGETQYF; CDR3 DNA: TGTGCCAGCAGCCACGGAGGGGAGACCCAGTACTTC
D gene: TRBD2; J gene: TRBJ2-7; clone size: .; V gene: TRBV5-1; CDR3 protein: CASSSSVAGGSYEQYF; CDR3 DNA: TGCGCCAGCAGCTCCTCGGTAGCGGGAGGATCCTACGAGCAGTACTTC
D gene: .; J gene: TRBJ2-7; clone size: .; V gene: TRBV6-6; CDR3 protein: CASSIAVPSYEQYF; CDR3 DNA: TGTGCCAGCAGCATAGCGGTTCCTTCCTACGAGCAGTACTTC
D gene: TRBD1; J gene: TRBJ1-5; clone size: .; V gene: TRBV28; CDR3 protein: CASSDGTGRSNQPQHF; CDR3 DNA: TGTGCCAGCAGTGACGGGACAGGGCGGAGCAATCAGCCCCAGCATTTT
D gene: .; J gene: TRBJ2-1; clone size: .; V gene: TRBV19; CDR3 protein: CASSIVPGVVNEQFF; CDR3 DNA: TGTGCCAGTAGTATAGTCCCAGGGGTGGTCAATGAGCAGTTCTTC
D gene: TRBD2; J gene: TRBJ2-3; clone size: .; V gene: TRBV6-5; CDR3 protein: CASMRRGFVADTQYF; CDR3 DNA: TGTGCCAGCATGCGGCGGGGGTTCGTGGCAGATACGCAGTATTTT
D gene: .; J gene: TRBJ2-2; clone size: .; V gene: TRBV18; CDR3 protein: CASSPQGFASGELFF; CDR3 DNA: TGTGCCAGCTCACCCCAGGGGTTCGCGTCCGGGGAGCTGTTTTTT
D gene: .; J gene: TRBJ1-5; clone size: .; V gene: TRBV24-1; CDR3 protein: CATSDLPGQPQHF; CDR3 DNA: TGTGCCACCAGTGATTTGCCAGGGCAGCCCCAGCATTTT
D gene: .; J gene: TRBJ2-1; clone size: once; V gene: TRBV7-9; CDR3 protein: CASSLTRSDDEQFF; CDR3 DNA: TGTGCCAGCAGCTTAACCCGTAGCGATGATGAGCAGTTCTTC
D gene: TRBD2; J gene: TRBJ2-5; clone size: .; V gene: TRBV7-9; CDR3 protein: CASSLDGGRARETQYF; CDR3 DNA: TGTGCCAGCAGCTTAGATGGCGGGAGGGCTCGGGAGACCCAGTACTTC
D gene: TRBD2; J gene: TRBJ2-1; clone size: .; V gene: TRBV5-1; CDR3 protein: CASRTSGVYNEQFF; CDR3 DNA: TGCGCCAGCAGGACTAGCGGGGTCTACAATGAGCAGTTCTTC
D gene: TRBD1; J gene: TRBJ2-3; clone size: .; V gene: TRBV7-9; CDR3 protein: CASSRTTGGGTDTQYF; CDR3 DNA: TGTGCCAGCAGCAGGACGACAGGGGGTGGCACAGATACGCAGTATTTT
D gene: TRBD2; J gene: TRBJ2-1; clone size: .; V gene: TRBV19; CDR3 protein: CASSIPSGSAYNEQFF; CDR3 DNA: TGTGCCAGTAGTATCCCTAGCGGGAGCGCCTACAATGAGCAGTTCTTC
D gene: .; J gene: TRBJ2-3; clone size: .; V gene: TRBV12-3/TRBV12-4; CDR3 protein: CASLAATDTQYF; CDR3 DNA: TGTGCCAGTTTAGCGGCCACAGATACGCAGTATTTT